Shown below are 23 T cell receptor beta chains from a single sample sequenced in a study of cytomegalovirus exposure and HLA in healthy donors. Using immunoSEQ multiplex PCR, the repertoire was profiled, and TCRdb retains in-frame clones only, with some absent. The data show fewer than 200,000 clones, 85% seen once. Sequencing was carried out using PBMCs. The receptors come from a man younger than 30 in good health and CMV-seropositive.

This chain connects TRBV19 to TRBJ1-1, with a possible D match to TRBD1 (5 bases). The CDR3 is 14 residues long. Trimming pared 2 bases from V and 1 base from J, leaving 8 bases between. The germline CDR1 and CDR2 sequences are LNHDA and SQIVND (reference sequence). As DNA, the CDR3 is TGTGCCAGTAGTATAAGGGGCCCGAACACTGAAGCTTTCTTT. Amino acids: CASSIRGPNTEAFF.

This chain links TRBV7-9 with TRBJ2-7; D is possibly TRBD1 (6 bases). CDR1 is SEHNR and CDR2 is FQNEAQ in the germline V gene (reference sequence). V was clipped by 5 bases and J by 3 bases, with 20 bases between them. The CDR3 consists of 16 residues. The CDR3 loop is CASSPAVGGKVYEQYF. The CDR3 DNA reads TGTGCCAGCAGCCCCGCGGTAGGGGGAAAGGTCTACGAGCAGTACTTC.

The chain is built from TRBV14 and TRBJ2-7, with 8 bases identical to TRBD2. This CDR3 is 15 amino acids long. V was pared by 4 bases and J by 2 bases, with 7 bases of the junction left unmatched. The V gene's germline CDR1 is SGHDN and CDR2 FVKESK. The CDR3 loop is CASSLTGTRTYEQYF. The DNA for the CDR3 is TGTGCCAGCAGCCTCACCGGGACTAGGACCTACGAGCAGTACTTC.

CDR3 loop: CASSLGATDYEQYF. CDR3 sequence (DNA): TGTGCCAGCAGCTTAGGCGCCACTGACTACGAGCAGTACTTC. V usage is TRBV13 and J usage is TRBJ2-7; no clear D. The CDR3 spans 14 residues. The germline gives CDR1 PRHDT, CDR2 FYEKMQ (reference sequence). Trimming took off 0 bases at V and 3 bases at J, with 9 bases between the two ends.

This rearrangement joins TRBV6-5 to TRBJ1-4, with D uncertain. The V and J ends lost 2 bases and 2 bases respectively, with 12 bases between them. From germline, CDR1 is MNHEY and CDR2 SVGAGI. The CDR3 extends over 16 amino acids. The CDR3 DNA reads TGTGCCAGCAGTTACAGGAGAGGCTCGACTAATGAAAAACTGTTTTTT. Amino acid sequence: CASSYRRGSTNEKLFF.

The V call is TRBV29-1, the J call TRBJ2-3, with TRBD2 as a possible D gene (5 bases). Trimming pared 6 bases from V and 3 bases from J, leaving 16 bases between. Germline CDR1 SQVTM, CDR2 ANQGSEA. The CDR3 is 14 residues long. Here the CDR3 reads CSVPRGSGTDTQYF. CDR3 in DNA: TGCAGCGTCCCACGGGGATCGGGAACAGATACGCAGTATTTT.

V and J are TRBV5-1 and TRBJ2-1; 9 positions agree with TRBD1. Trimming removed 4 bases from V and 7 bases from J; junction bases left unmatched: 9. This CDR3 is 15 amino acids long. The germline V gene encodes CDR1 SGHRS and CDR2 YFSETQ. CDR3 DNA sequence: TGCGCCAGCAGCACATCGGGACAGGGTTTTAATGAGCAGTTCTTC. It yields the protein CASSTSGQGFNEQFF. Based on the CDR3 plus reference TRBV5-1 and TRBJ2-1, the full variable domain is KAGVTQTPRYLIKTRGQQVTLSCSPISGHRSVSWYQQTPGQGLQFLFEYFSETQRNKGNFPGRFSGRQFSNSRSEMNVSTLELGDSALYLCASSTSGQGFNEQFFGPGTRLTVL.

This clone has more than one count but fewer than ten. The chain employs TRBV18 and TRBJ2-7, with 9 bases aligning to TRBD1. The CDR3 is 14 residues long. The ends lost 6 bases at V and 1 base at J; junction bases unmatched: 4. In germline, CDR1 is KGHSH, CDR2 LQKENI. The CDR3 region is CASSGTGSSYEQYF. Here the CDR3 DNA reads TGTGCCAGCTCCGGGACAGGGTCGTCCTACGAGCAGTACTTC. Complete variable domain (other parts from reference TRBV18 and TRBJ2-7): NAGVMQNPRHLVRRRGQEARLRCSPMKGHSHVYWYRQLPEEGLKFMVYLQKENIIDESGMPKERFSAEFPKEGPSILRIQQVVRGDSAAYFCASSGTGSSYEQYFGPGTRLTVT.

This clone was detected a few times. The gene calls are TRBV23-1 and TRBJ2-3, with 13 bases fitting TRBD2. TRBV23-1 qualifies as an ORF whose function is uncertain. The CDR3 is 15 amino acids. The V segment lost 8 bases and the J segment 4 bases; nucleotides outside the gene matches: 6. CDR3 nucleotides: TGCGCCAGCCCCTCCGGACTAGCGGGAGCAGATACGCAGTATTTT. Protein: CASPSGLAGADTQYF.

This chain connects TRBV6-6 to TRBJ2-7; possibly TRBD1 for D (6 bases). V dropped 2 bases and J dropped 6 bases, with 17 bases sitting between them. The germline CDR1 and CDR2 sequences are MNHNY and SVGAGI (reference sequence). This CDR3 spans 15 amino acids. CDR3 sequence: CASSYPGRGVGEQYF. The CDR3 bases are TGTGCCAGCAGTTACCCAGGCAGGGGAGTAGGCGAGCAGTACTTC.

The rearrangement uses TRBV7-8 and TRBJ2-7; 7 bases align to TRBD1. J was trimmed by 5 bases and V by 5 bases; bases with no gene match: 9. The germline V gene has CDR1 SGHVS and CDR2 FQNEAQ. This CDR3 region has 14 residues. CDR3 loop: CASSAGTVSDEQYF. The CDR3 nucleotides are TGTGCCAGCAGCGCCGGGACAGTCTCGGACGAGCAGTACTTC.

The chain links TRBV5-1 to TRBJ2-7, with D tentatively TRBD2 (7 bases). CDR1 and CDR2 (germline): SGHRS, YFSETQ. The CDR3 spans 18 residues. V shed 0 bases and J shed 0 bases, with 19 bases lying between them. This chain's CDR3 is CASSLGTFPGGSSYEQYF. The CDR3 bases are TGCGCCAGCAGCTTGGGGACCTTCCCGGGGGGCAGCTCCTACGAGCAGTACTTC.

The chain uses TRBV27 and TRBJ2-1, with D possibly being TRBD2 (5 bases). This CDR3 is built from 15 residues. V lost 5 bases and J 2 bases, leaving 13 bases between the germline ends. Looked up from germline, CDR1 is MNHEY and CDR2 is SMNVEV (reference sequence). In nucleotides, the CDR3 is TGTGCCAGCAGTCTTCTAGCATCCGCCTACAATGAGCAGTTCTTC. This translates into CASSLLASAYNEQFF.

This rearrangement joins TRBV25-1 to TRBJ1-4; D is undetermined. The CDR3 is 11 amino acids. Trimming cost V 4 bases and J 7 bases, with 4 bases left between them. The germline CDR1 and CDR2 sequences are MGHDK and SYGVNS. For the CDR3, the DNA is TGTGCCAGCAGTGCCCGTGAAAAACTGTTTTTT. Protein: CASSAREKLFF.

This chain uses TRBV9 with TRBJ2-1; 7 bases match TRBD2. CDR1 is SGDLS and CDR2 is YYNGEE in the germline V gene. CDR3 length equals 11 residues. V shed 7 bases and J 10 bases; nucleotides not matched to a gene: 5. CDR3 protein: CASGRAGEQFF. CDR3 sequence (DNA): TGTGCCAGCGGGAGGGCCGGGGAGCAGTTCTTC. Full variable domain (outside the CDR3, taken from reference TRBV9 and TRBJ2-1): DSGVTQTPKHLITATGQRVTLRCSPRSGDLSVYWYQQSLDQGLQFLIQYYNGEERAKGNILERFSAQQFPDLHSELNLSSLELGDSALYFCASGRAGEQFFGPGTRLTVL.

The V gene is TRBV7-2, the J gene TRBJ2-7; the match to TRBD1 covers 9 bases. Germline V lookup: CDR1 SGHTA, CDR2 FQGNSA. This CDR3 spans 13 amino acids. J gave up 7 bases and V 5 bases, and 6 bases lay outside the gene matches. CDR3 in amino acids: CASSRDREGEQYF. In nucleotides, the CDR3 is TGTGCCAGCAGCCGGGACAGGGAGGGGGAGCAGTACTTC.

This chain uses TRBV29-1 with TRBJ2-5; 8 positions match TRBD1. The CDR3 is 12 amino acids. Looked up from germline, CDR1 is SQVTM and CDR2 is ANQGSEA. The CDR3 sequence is CSFPDREETQYF. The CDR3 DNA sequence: TGCAGTTTTCCGGACAGGGAAGAGACCCAGTACTTC.

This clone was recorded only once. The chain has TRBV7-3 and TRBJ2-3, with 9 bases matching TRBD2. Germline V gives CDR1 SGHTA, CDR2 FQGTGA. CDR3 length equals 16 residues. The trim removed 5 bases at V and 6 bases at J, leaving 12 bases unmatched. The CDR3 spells CASSPTGRGGADTQYF. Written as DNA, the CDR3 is TGTGCCAGCAGCCCAACGGGGCGGGGGGGCGCGGATACGCAGTATTTT.

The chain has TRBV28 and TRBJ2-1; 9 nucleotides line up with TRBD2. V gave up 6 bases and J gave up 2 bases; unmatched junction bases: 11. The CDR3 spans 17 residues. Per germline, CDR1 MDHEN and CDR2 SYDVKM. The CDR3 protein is CASSLLVAGETYNEQFF. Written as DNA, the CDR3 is TGTGCCAGCAGCCTCCTGGTAGCGGGGGAAACCTACAATGAGCAGTTCTTC.

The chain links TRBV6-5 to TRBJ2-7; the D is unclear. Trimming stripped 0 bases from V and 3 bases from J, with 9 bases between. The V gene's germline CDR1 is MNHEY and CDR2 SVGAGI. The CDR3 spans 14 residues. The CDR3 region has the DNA TGTGCCAGCAGTTACTCTCACACCAGCTACGAGCAGTACTTC. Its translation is CASSYSHTSYEQYF.

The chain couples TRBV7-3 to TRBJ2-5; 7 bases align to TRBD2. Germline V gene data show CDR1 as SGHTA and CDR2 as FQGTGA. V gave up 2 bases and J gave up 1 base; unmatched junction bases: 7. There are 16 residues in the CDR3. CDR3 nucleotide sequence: TGTGCCAGCAGCTTATGGGGCCCGGGGGGCCAAGAGACCCAGTACTTC. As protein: CASSLWGPGGQETQYF. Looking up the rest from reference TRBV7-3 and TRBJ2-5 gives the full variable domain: GAGVSQTPSNKVTEKGKYVELRCDPISGHTALYWYRQSLGQGPEFLIYFQGTGAADDSGLPNDRFFAVRPEGSVSTLKIQRTERGDSAVYLCASSLWGPGGQETQYFGPGTRLLVL.

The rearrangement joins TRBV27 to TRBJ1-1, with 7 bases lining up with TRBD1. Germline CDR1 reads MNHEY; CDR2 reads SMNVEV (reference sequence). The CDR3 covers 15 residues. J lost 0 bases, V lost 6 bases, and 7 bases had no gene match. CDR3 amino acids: CASSPNRGLNTEAFF. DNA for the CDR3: TGTGCCAGCAGCCCAAACAGGGGTTTGAACACTGAAGCTTTCTTT.

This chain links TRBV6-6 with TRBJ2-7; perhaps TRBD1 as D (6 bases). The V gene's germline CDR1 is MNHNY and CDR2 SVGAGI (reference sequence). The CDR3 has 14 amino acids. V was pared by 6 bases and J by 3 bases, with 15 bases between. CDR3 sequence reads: CASRIPGHHYEQYF. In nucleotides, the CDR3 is TGTGCCAGCAGGATTCCGGGACACCACTACGAGCAGTACTTC.